This T cell receptor beta chain was profiled in a study of spatial heterogeneity in lung cancer. TCR cDNA molecules each had a unique molecular identifier. Each CDR3 protein is one row after TCRdb ran MiXCR on the 5' RACE reads. Of over 70,000 distinct CDR3 sequences listed, roughly 8.9% were seen once; the top ten hold around 1.9%. As for this clonotype: A much larger clone differs from this one at a single base, so this may be a read error.

As for time point: blood at routine non-recurrence follow-up after resection. Whole RNA was taken from tumor, nontumor lung or frozen PBMC; it was then sequenced unsorted. This CDR3 comprises 11 residues. The V gene's germline CDR1 is WSHSY and CDR2 SAAADI. This specimen consisted of PBMCs, obtained at follow-up. This receptor was obtained from a female donor with early-stage non-small cell lung cancer. The chain links TRBV10-2 to TRBJ2-1; D gene unclear. The CDR3 bases are TGCACCACCGACAAGGCAGGAGAGCAGTTCTTC. This gives the protein CTTDKAGEQFF.